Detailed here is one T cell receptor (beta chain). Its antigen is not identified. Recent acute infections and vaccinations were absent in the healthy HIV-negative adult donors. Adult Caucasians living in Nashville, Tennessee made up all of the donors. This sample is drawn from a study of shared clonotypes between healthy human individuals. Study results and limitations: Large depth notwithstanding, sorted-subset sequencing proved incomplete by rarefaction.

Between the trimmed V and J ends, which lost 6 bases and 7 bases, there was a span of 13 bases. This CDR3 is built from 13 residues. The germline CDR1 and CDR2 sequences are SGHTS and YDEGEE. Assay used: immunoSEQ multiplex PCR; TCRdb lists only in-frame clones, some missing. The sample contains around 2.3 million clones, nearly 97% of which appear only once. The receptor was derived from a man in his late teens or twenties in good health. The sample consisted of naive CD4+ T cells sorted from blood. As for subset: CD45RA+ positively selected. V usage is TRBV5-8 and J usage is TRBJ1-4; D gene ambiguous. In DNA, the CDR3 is TGTGCCAGCACCCAGCCGGATAGTGAAAAACTGTTTTTT. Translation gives CASTQPDSEKLFF. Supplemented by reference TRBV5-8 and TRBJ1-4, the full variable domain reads EAGVTQSPTHLIKTRGQQATLRCSPISGHTSVYWYQQALGLGLQFLLWYDEGEERNRGNFPPRFSGRQFPNYSSELNVNALELEDSALYLCASTQPDSEKLFFGSGTQLSVL.